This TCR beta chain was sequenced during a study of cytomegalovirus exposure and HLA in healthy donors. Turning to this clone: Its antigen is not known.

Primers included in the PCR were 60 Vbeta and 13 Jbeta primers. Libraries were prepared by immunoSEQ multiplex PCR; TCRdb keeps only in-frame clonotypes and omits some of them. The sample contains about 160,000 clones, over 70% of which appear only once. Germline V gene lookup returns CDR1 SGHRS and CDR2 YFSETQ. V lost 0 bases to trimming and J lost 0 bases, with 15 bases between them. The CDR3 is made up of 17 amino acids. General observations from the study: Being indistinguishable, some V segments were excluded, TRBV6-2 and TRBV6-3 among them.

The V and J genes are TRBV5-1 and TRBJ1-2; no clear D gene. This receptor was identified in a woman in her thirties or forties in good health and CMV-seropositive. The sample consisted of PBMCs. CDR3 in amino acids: CASSLAGSAEANYGYTF. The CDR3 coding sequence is TGCGCCAGCAGCTTGGCGGGGTCGGCGGAAGCTAACTATGGCTACACCTTC.